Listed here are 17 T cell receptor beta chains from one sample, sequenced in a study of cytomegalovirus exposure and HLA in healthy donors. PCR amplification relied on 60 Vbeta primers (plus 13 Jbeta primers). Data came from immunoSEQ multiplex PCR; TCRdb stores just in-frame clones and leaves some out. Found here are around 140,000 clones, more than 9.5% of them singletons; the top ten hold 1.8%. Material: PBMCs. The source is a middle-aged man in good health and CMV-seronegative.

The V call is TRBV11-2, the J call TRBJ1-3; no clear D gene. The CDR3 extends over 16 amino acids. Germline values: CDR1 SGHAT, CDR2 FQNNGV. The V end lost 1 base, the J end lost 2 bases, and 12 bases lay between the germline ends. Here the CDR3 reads CASSLGAKATGNTIYF. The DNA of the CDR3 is TGTGCCAGCAGCTTAGGGGCGAAGGCCACTGGAAACACCATATATTTT.

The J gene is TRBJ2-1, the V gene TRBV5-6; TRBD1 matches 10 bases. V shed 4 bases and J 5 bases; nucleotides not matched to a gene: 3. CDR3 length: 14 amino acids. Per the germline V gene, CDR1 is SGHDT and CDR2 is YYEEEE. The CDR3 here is CASSPGTGDNEQFF. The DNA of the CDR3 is TGTGCCAGCAGCCCCGGGACAGGGGACAATGAGCAGTTCTTC.

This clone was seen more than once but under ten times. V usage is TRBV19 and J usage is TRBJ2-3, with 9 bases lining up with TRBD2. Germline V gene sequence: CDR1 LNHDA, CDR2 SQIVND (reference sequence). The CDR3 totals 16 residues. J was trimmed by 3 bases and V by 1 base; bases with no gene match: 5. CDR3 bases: TGTGCCAGTAGTATAGTTGCGGGAGGGCCTACAGATACGCAGTATTTT. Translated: CASSIVAGGPTDTQYF. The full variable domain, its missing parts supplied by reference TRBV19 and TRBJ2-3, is DGGITQSPKYLFRKEGQNVTLSCEQNLNHDAMYWYRQDPGQGLRLIYYSQIVNDFQKGDIAEGYSVSREKKESFPLTVTSAQKNPTAFYLCASSIVAGGPTDTQYFGPGTRLTVL.

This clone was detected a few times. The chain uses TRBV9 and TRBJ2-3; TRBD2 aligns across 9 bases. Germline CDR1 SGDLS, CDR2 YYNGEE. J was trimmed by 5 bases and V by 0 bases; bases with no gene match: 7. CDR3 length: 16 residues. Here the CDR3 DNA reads TGTGCCAGCAGCGTAGGGGTAGCGGGGGAGGGAGATACGCAGTATTTT. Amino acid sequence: CASSVGVAGEGDTQYF.

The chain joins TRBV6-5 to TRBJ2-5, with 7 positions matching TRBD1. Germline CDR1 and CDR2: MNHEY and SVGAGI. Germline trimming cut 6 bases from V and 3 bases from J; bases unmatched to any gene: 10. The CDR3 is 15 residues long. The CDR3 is CASRSTGAGEETQYF. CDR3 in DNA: TGTGCCAGCAGATCAACAGGGGCGGGTGAAGAGACCCAGTACTTC.

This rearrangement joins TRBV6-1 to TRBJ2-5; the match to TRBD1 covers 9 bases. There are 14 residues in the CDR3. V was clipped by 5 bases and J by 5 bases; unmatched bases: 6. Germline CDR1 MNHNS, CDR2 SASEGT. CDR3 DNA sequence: TGTGCCAGCAGTCCGGGGGACAGGGAGGAGACCCAGTACTTC. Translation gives CASSPGDREETQYF.

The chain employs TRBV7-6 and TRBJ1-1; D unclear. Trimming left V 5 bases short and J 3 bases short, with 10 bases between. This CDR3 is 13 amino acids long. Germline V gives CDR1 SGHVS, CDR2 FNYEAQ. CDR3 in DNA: TGTGCCAGCAGCGCCAGGATGGACACTGAAGCTTTCTTT. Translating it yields CASSARMDTEAFF.

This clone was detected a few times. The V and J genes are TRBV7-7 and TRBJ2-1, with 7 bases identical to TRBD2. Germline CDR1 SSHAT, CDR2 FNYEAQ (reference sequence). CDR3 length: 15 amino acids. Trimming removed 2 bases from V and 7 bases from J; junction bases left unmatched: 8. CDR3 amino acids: CASSLIQGGQNEQFF. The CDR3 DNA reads TGTGCCAGCAGCTTAATTCAGGGAGGGCAGAATGAGCAGTTCTTC.

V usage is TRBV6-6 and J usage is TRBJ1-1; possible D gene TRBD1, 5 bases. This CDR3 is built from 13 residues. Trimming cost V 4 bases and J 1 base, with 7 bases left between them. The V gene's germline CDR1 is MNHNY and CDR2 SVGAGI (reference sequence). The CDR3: CASSSTGNTEAFF. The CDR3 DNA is TGTGCCAGCAGTTCTACAGGGAACACTGAAGCTTTCTTT.

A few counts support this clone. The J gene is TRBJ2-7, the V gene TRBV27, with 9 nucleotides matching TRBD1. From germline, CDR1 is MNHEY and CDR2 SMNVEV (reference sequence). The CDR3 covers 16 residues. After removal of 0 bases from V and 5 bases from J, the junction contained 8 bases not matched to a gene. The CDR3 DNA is TGTGCCAGCAGTTTATCCCGGACAGGGGCTAGGAACGAGCAGTACTTC. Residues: CASSLSRTGARNEQYF.

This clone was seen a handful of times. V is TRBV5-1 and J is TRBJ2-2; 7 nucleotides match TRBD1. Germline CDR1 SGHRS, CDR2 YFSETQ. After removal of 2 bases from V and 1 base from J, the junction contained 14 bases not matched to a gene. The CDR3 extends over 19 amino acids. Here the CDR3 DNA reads TGCGCCAGCAGCTTTGCCGGGACAGCGCCCTTGTGGAACACCGGGGAGCTGTTTTTT. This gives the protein CASSFAGTAPLWNTGELFF.

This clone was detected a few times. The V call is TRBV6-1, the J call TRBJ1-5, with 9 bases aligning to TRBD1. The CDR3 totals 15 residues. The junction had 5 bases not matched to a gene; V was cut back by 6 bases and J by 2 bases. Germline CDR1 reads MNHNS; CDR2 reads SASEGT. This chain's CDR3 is CASRWDRAGNQPQHF. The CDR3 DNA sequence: TGTGCCAGCAGGTGGGACAGGGCGGGCAATCAGCCCCAGCATTTT.

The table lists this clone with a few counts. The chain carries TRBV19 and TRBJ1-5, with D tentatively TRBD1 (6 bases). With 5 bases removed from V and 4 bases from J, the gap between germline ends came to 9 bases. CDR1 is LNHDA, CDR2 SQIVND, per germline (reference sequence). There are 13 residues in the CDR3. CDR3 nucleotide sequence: TGTGCCAGTAGTTCGAGGGGGAATCAGCCCCAGCATTTT. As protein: CASSSRGNQPQHF.

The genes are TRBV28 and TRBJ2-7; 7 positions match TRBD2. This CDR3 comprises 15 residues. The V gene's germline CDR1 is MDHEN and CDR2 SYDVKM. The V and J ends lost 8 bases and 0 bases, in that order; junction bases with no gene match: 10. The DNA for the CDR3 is TGTGCCAGCGGAACCCGCGGCGGGGGCTCCTACGAGCAGTACTTC. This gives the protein CASGTRGGGSYEQYF. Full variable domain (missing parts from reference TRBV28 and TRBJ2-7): DVKVTQSSRYLVKRTGEKVFLECVQDMDHENMFWYRQDPGLGLRLIYFSYDVKMKEKGDIPEGYSVSREKKERFSLILESASTNQTSMYLCASGTRGGGSYEQYFGPGTRLTVT.

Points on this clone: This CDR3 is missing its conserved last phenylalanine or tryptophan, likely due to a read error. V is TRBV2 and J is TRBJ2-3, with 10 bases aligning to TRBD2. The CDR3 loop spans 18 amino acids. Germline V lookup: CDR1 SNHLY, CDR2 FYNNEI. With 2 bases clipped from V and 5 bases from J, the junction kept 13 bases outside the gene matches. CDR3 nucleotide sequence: TGTGCCAGCAGTGAATCGCCGGGGCTAGCGGGAGTATTAGATACGCAGTATGTT. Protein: CASSESPGLAGVLDTQYV.

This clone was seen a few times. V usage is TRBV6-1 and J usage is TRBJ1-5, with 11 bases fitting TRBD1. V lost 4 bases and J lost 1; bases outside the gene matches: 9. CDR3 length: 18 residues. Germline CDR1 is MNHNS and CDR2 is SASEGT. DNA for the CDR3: TGTGCCAGCAGTGCTCGACCGGGACAGGGGGGGAGCAATCAGCCCCAGCATTTT. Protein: CASSARPGQGGSNQPQHF.

CDR3 residues: CASSSGQGRKLFF. In nucleotides, the CDR3 is TGTGCCAGCAGCTCTGGACAGGGGAGAAAACTGTTTTTT. The V and J genes are TRBV7-9 and TRBJ1-4, with TRBD1 matching 9 bases. In germline, CDR1 is SEHNR, CDR2 FQNEAQ (reference sequence). CDR3 length: 13 residues. V dropped 4 bases and J dropped 10; count of bases not matched to a gene: 4. Full variable domain (outside the CDR3, taken from reference TRBV7-9 and TRBJ1-4): DTGVSQNPRHKITKRGQNVTFRCDPISEHNRLYWYRQTLGQGPEFLTYFQNEAQLEKSRLLSDRFSAERPKGSFSTLEIQRTEQGDSAMYLCASSSGQGRKLFFGSGTQLSVL.